In its sample, the clone carrying this T cell receptor (beta chain) was seen many times. The germline V gene has CDR1 SGHNT and CDR2 YYREEE (reference sequence). Trimming cost V 5 bases and J 0 bases, with 12 bases left between them. The CDR3 totals 16 residues. The TCRbeta library was prepared with unique molecular identifiers. TCRdb reanalysed the PCR reads using MiXCR and keeps one entry per CDR3 protein. Of about 200,000 distinct CDR3 sequences in the sample, 13% to 15% were seen once. This sample was taken from a study of T-cell reconstitution after alpha-beta-depleted transplantation in children.

The chain employs TRBV5-4 and TRBJ1-6; tentative D call: TRBD1 (6 bases). This receptor was taken from a human donor who donated a stem cell graft to a child with acute lymphoblastic leukemia. The specimen comprised PBMCs from the stem cell graft donor, sampled from the stem cell graft. CDR3 sequence reads: CASSPDRSSYNSPLHF. CDR3 bases: TGTGCCAGCAGTCCCGACAGGAGCTCCTATAATTCACCCCTCCACTTT. The full variable domain, rest sourced from reference TRBV5-4 and TRBJ1-6, is ETGVTQSPTHLIKTRGQQVTLRCSSQSGHNTVSWYQQALGQGPQFIFQYYREEENGRGNFPPRFSGLQFPNYSSELNVNALELDDSALYLCASSPDRSSYNSPLHFGNGTRLTVT.